This record looks at one T cell receptor (beta chain) sequence and its context. Its specificity is unknown. This CDR3 spans 12 amino acids. The V gene lost 2 bases and the J gene lost 0 bases, with 4 bases spanning the gap. The germline gives CDR1 GTSNPN, CDR2 SVGIG (reference sequence). The isolated RNA, all of it, was reverse transcribed, so expressed TCRB transcripts were what got sequenced. This table comes from immunoSEQ multiplex PCR, and its TCRdb copy is limited to in-frame clones, with some not included. There are 140,000 or so clones in the sample; approximately 13% occur only once, and around 1.2% lies in the top ten. Sorting that relied on CD45RO/CCR7/CD25/CD127/CD95/CD27 yielded CD4+ naive, central memory, regulatory and stem cell-like memory cells. The data derive from a study of beta chain features in type 1 diabetes. General study results and limits: PCR might favor shorter templates, but any such skew would affect patients and controls equally. The naive, central memory and Treg TCRB repertoires of patients appeared to be more similar to one another than those of healthy donors. Patients with Type 1 diabetes showed moderately but significantly shorter TCRB CDR3s in all four CD4+ subsets. Junctions at VDJ sites from type 1 diabetes patients had fewer insertions and more deletions.

This clonotype was sampled from a man aged 18 to 30 with type 1 diabetes. The chain employs TRBV30 and TRBJ1-1; no reliable D call. The sequenced sample consisted of central memory CD4+ T cells from blood. The CDR3 DNA reads TGTGCCTGGAGTCGGGTGAACACTGAAGCTTTCTTT. Translation: CAWSRVNTEAFF.